This T cell receptor (beta chain) was captured in a study of T cell changes during pregnancy in multiple sclerosis. The CDR3 has 15 amino acids. The J segment lost 4 bases and the V segment lost 5 bases, leaving 7 bases of the junction unmatched. Looked up from germline, CDR1 is LNHDA and CDR2 is SQIVND (reference sequence). The data were produced by immunoSEQ multiplex PCR, yet TCRdb's version contains in-frame clones alone and is incomplete. This table has about 28,000 clones, 89% appearing once. This clonotype was sampled from a female donor with multiple sclerosis, enrolled in a pregnancy study. The sample in question was CD4+ T cells from peripheral blood mononuclear cells, obtained in the second trimester of pregnancy. The genes are TRBV19 and TRBJ2-3; TRBD2 matches at 9 bases. CDR3 DNA sequence: TGTGCCAGTAGTGCGGCGGGGGGGTTAGCAGATACGCAGTATTTT. This codes for CASSAAGGLADTQYF.